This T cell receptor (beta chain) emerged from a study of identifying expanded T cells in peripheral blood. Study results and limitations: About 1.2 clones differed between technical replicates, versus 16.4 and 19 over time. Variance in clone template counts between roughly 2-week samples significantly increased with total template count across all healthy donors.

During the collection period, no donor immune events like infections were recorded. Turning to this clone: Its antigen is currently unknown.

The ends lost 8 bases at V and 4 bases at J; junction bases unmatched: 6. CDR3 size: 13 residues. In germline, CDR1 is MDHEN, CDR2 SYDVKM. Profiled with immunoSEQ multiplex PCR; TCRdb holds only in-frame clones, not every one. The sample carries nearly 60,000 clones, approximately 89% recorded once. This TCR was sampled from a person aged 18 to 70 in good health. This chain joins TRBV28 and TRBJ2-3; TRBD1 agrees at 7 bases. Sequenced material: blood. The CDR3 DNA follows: TGTGCCAGCGCAGACAGGGTGGCAGATACGCAGTATTTT. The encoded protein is CASADRVADTQYF.